The sequence of this TCR beta chain was determined in a study of blood T cell repertoires in COVID-19. Study overall: Researchers got acute and convalescent COVID-19 samples from the United States, Italy and Spain. In each case, the material was cDNA or gDNA derived from T cells, B-cell-depleted T cells, or PBMCs.

Here immunoSEQ multiplex PCR was the method, and the copy in TCRdb shows in-frame clones only, minus some. The table records about 140,000 clones, roughly 82% of them present only once. This TCR came from a man aged 60-69 years with active or convalescent COVID-19. The sequencing sample was made of peripheral blood.

The CDR3 here is CATSDFFLVPAGGSDEQFF. CDR3 DNA: TGTGCCACCAGTGATTTTTTTCTTGTTCCGGCGGGAGGGAGTGATGAGCAGTTCTTC. The chain links TRBV24-1 to TRBJ2-1; TRBD2 matches at 9 bases. This CDR3 is 19 amino acids long. CDR1 is KGHDR and CDR2 is SFDVKD in the germline V gene. V shed 1 base and J 8 bases; nucleotides not matched to a gene: 17.